This TCR beta chain came from a study of T cell repertoires in cytomegalovirus infection. About this clonotype: Antigen: not known.

One entry per CDR3 protein, called by TCRdb with MiXCR from the reads. The data hold a few hundred thousand distinct CDR3 sequences, with roughly a third observed a single time. Trimming at V came to 6 bases and at J to 1 base, leaving 8 bases not matched to a gene. This CDR3 has 14 amino acids. Germline CDR1 reads SQVTM; CDR2 reads ANQGSEA. This sequence originates from a human donor in good health (CMV status not recorded). Some clones in this sample may be carry-over from other donors' samples. The chain combines TRBV29-1 with TRBJ2-7; 8 bases match TRBD2. Sample: cultured PBMCs, taken from culture after CMV antigen stimulation. The CDR3 loop is CSVVISGKSYEQYF. The CDR3 region has the DNA TGCAGCGTAGTTATTAGCGGGAAGTCCTACGAGCAGTACTTC.